The rows below give T cell receptor beta chains drawn from one sample of a study of blood T cell repertoires in COVID-19. Produced via immunoSEQ multiplex PCR; TCRdb's table is partial and in-frame only. This table holds around 620,000 clones, about nine tenths found once. Sequenced sample: peripheral blood. The receptor source for this set is a woman aged 18-29 years with acute or convalescent COVID-19. CDR3s include the opening cysteine and the closing phenylalanine or tryptophan. A D gene is named only where the DNA matches it firmly. The listing skips clone size in some rows; elsewhere it reads once, few, many or a size class.

V gene	D gene	clone size	J gene	CDR3 DNA	CDR3 protein
TRBV6-4	TRBD2	NA	TRBJ2-3	TGTGCCAGCAGTGATGGAAGCGGGGGGGCCGTGGATACGCAGTATTTT	CASSDGSGGAVDTQYF
TRBV6-2/TRBV6-3	NA	NA	TRBJ2-3	TGTGCCAGCAGTTACTCGAGTAGGGGACACCACATTTATACGCAGTATTTT	CASSYSSRGHHIYTQYF
TRBV5-4	NA	NA	TRBJ2-7	TGTGCCAGCAGCTTGGGGGCGATGGGGGCTGCCCACGAGCAGTACTTC	CASSLGAMGAAHEQYF
TRBV7-2	NA	NA	TRBJ2-2	TGTGCCAGCAGCTTAGAGAGACTACCAACCGGGGAGCTGTTTTTT	CASSLERLPTGELFF
TRBV15	NA	few	TRBJ1-1	TGTGCCACCAGCAGAGCCCCAACCGGTGGGGCGAACACTGAAGCTTTCTTT	CATSRAPTGGANTEAFF
TRBV10-3	NA	NA	TRBJ2-7	TGTGCCATCAGTGGTATCCAGGGAAGCGAGCAGTACTTC	CAISGIQGSEQYF
TRBV19	NA	NA	TRBJ1-6	TGTGCCAGTAGTATAGAGGGGGCGGTCTTCGACTCACCCCTCCACTTT	CASSIEGAVFDSPLHF
TRBV24-1	NA	NA	TRBJ2-7	TGTGCCACCAGTGAGCAGGGGTCTCACGAGCAGTACTTC	CATSEQGSHEQYF
TRBV29-1	TRBD1	NA	TRBJ1-2	TGCAGCGTTGAAGAGGGACAGGGGGGTCGTGGCTATGGCTACACCTTC	CSVEEGQGGRGYGYTF
TRBV14	NA	NA	TRBJ2-2	TGTGCCAGCAGCCAAGATGAGCGGGTGATCCCCGGGGAGCTGTTTTTT	CASSQDERVIPGELFF
TRBV30	NA	few	TRBJ1-3	TGTGCCTGGAGTGTAGGTATCACAGCAACTGGAAACACCATATATTTT	CAWSVGITATGNTIYF